This T cell receptor (beta chain) was obtained from a study of control samples from healthy donors and cancer patients. V was pared by 6 bases and J by 7 bases, with 8 bases of the junction left unmatched. The CDR3 loop spans 14 amino acids. The V gene's germline CDR1 is MNHNY and CDR2 SVGAGI (reference sequence). Data came from immunoSEQ multiplex PCR; TCRdb stores just in-frame clones and leaves some out. The sample holds 75,000 to 90,000 clones, approximately 90% seen once. The material sequenced was blood. This rearrangement joins TRBV6-6 to TRBJ1-5; 8 bases line up with TRBD1. The clonotype originates from a man aged 50-60 years in good health. CDR3 in DNA: TGTGCCAGCAGCCCGACAGGGGCTAGCCAGCCCCAGCATTTT. Translated: CASSPTGASQPQHF.